This T cell receptor beta chain is drawn from a study of T cell repertoires in cytomegalovirus infection. The CDR3 totals 11 residues. V was pared by 8 bases and J by 5 bases, with 8 bases between. The V gene's germline CDR1 is SNHLY and CDR2 FYNNEI. Concerning this clonotype: The antigen remains unidentified.

Study-wide points: People with CMV and the relevant HLA were identified by cumulative public TCR beta family frequency.

TCRdb reprocessed the reads with MiXCR, giving one entry per CDR3 protein. The repertoire includes under 850,000 distinct CDR3 sequences, approximately 34% of them detected once, and around 2.8% sits in the top ten. Sequenced: PBMCs. This TCR was sampled from a human donor in good health (CMV status not recorded). Some clones in this sample may be carry-over from other donors' samples. V gene TRBV2 combines with J gene TRBJ2-3, with unresolved D. CDR3 in amino acids: CASEWRDTQYF. CDR3 sequence (DNA): TGTGCCAGCGAATGGAGAGATACGCAGTATTTT.